This T cell receptor beta chain appears in the sequencing data of a study of blood T cell repertoires in COVID-19. Study details: COVID-19 samples from acute and convalescent phases originated in the United States, Italy and Spain. In each case, the material was cDNA or gDNA derived from T cells, B-cell-depleted T cells, or PBMCs.

This CDR3 has 14 residues. V gave up 0 bases and J gave up 3 bases, with 10 bases separating them. Germline values: CDR1 SGHNT, CDR2 YYREEE (reference sequence). This clone was observed a single time. Original processing notes: Reference gene primers were amplified, and this amplification served to estimate nucleated cell counts. The repertoire was sequenced with immunoSEQ multiplex PCR; TCRdb's copy has only in-frame clones and lacks some. V and J calls plus clone size are reproduced from that table; the DNA served to infer D and trimming. The table includes 90,000 or so clones, 65% to 90% detected once.

This chain uses TRBV5-4 with TRBJ2-7, with D hard to call. Sequenced material: peripheral blood. This clonotype was sampled from a man between 60 and 75 years old with acute or convalescent COVID-19. This CDR3 reads CASSLDFGSYEQYF. The CDR3 bases are TGTGCCAGCAGCTTGGATTTTGGCAGCTACGAGCAGTACTTC.